Listed here are 25 T cell receptor beta chains from one sample, sequenced in a study of blood T cells in healthy people across ages. Using a J-beta primer mix together with a sample-barcoded 5' primer, a second PCR was run for about 6 to 12 cycles. TCRdb re-analysed the 5' RACE reads in MiXCR, keeping a single row per CDR3 protein. In the table there are fewer than 700,000 distinct CDR3 sequences, around half of which are singletons. Sequences were obtained from blood. These receptors all stem from a man older than 75 in good health.

The rearrangement uses TRBV5-1 and TRBJ2-3, with TRBD1 matching over 9 bases. The CDR3 consists of 15 residues. The V segment lost 3 bases and the J segment 6 bases; nucleotides outside the gene matches: 8. Germline CDR1 and CDR2: SGHRS and YFSETQ. The CDR3: CASSSGQGGLDTQYF. In DNA, the CDR3 is TGCGCCAGCAGCTCGGGACAGGGAGGTTTGGATACGCAGTATTTT.

The chain carries TRBV12-3 or TRBV12-4 and TRBJ2-5; unclear D gene. This CDR3 is 16 amino acids long. Trimming pared 0 bases from V and 1 base from J, leaving 12 bases between. This CDR3 reads CASSLARGSGQETQYF. The CDR3 bases are TGTGCCAGCAGTTTAGCGCGTGGGTCCGGCCAAGAGACCCAGTACTTC.

This clonotype was found a few times. The chain recombines TRBV6-1 with TRBJ2-1; 8 nucleotides align to TRBD2. The CDR3 has 15 residues. Germline values: CDR1 MNHNS, CDR2 SASEGT. Trimming cost V 7 bases and J 7 bases; bases outside gene matches: 12. The CDR3 loop reads CASNPGRGVVNEQFF. DNA for the CDR3: TGTGCCAGCAACCCCGGGCGGGGGGTTGTGAATGAGCAGTTCTTC.

Ten or more counts support this clonotype. The chain uses TRBV29-1 and TRBJ2-1, with TRBD1 as a possible D gene (6 bases). This CDR3 is 12 amino acids long. Deletions cut 7 bases from V and 4 bases from J, with 11 bases between. The germline CDR1 and CDR2 sequences are SQVTM and ANQGSEA. The CDR3 nucleotides are TGCAGCGCCCTAAGGGGGTACAATGAGCAGTTCTTC. Translated, it gives CSALRGYNEQFF.

This clonotype showed up just a few times. The J gene is TRBJ2-1, the V gene TRBV12-3 or TRBV12-4, with unresolved D. This CDR3 spans 14 amino acids. The V gene lost 7 bases and the J gene lost 1 base, with 11 bases spanning the gap. For the CDR3, the DNA is TGTGCCAGCACCCGCGACGGTTCCTACAATGAGCAGTTCTTC. Encoded protein: CASTRDGSYNEQFF.

This chain uses TRBV25-1 with TRBJ1-1, with D perhaps matching TRBD1 (6 bases). Germline-derived CDR1 and CDR2 are MGHDK and SYGVNS. V was trimmed by 6 bases and J by 5 bases, leaving 16 bases between them. There are 14 residues in the CDR3. Here the CDR3 DNA reads TGTGCCAGCAGGGGAGGGGGGCGAGGTACTGAAGCTTTCTTT. Translated, it gives CASRGGGRGTEAFF.

This chain joins TRBV7-2 and TRBJ2-3, with D possibly being TRBD2 (6 bases). With 10 bases removed from V and 6 bases from J, the gap between germline ends came to 17 bases. CDR1 is SGHTA, CDR2 FQGNSA, per germline. The CDR3 runs 13 residues. For the CDR3, the DNA is TGTGCCACAGCGGGCGGGGCTAGGGATACGCAGTATTTT. Translated: CATAGGARDTQYF.

The table lists this clonotype with a few counts. The chain joins TRBV10-3 to TRBJ2-3; D is perhaps TRBD1 (5 bases). The germline gives CDR1 ENHRY, CDR2 SYGVKD. The ends were cut back, 7 bases at V and 2 bases at J, with 10 bases in the middle. The CDR3 has 13 residues. The CDR3 nucleotides read TGTGCCATCACGCCAGGGAACACAGATACGCAGTATTTT. It is translated as CAITPGNTDTQYF.

This clonotype appeared once. The V and J genes are TRBV20-1 and TRBJ2-5; D not certain. The J call may be in error: the DNA end matches TRBJ2-7 better. CDR1 and CDR2 from the germline V gene are DFQATT and SNEGSKA (reference sequence). The CDR3 totals 14 residues. The CDR3 nucleotides are TGCAGTGCTAGAGATGGCGCAGATTTGTACGAGCAGTACTTC. The encoded protein is CSARDGADLYEQYF.

The chain uses TRBV24-1 and TRBJ1-2; no definite D call. Germline CDR1 is KGHDR and CDR2 is SFDVKD. This CDR3 region has 12 residues. Between the trimmed V and J ends, which lost 6 bases and 2 bases, there was a span of 6 bases. As DNA, the CDR3 is TGTGCCACCAGTCCCGGAAACTATGGCTACACCTTC. It specifies CATSPGNYGYTF.

The V gene is TRBV12-3 or TRBV12-4, the J gene TRBJ2-5; tentative D call: TRBD1 (5 bases). CDR3 length equals 13 residues. Deletions cut 6 bases from V and 6 bases from J, with 14 bases between. DNA for the CDR3: TGTGCCAGCAGAGTTGGGGCACTAAAGACCCAGTACTTC. Translating gives CASRVGALKTQYF.

The rearrangement joins TRBV29-1 to TRBJ1-5; D is unclear. The CDR3 covers 11 residues. Germline assignment: CDR1 SQVTM and CDR2 ANQGSEA. CDR3 DNA: TGCAGAGTATTGGGGAATCAGCCCCAGCATTTT. Translated: CRVLGNQPQHF.

To note about this clonotype: A much larger clone sits a single nucleotide away, making a read error possible. This rearrangement joins TRBV11-1 to TRBJ2-5; TRBD2 is a possible D gene (6 bases). The DNA end favors TRBJ2-1, so the J call may be wrong. There are 12 residues in the CDR3. Germline V gene data show CDR1 as SGHAT and CDR2 as FQDESV (reference sequence). The CDR3, as DNA: TGTGCCAGCAGCTTAGGGGCGGGGACCCAGTTCTTC. Translating it yields CASSLGAGTQFF.

Points on this clonotype: This may come from a read error, since a much larger clone is one base off. This sequence joins TRBV7-9 and TRBJ2-3, with 7 bases aligning to TRBD1. The CDR3 loop spans 15 amino acids. From germline, CDR1 is SEHNR and CDR2 FQNEAQ (reference sequence). With V trimmed by 5 bases and J by 2 bases, 7 bases remained unmatched. The CDR3 DNA follows: TGTGCCAGCAGCCCTACAGGGGAACCCACAGATACGCAGTATTTT. Protein product: CASSPTGEPTDTQYF.

V and J are TRBV15 and TRBJ1-2, with 11 bases lining up with TRBD1. This CDR3 has 17 residues. Trimming at V came to 0 bases and at J to 7 bases, leaving 10 bases not matched to a gene. The germline gives CDR1 LNHNV, CDR2 YYDKDF (reference sequence). CDR3: CATSRDLGTGGFGGYTF. CDR3 sequence (DNA): TGTGCCACCAGCAGAGATCTCGGGACAGGGGGGTTCGGTGGCTACACCTTC.

This clonotype showed up just a few times. The CDR3 nucleotides are TGTGCCAGCAAAGGGCTAGCGGGCGGCTTACAAGAGACCCAGTACTTC. This codes for CASKGLAGGLQETQYF. The chain uses TRBV2 and TRBJ2-5, with 8 bases fitting TRBD2. The junction had 12 bases not matched to a gene; V was cut back by 7 bases and J by 2 bases. Germline-derived CDR1 and CDR2 are SNHLY and FYNNEI. The CDR3 totals 16 residues.

This rearrangement joins TRBV30 to TRBJ1-2; a possible D gene is TRBD1 (5 bases). The germline gives CDR1 GTSNPN, CDR2 SVGIG (reference sequence). The CDR3 is 16 residues long. The V gene lost 3 bases and the J gene lost 2 bases, with 19 bases spanning the gap. CDR3 DNA: TGTGCCTGGAGAGGAACAGGTGTACCTCTAAACTATGGCTACACCTTC. Translated, it gives CAWRGTGVPLNYGYTF.

The sample holds one count of this clonotype. The J gene is TRBJ1-2, the V gene TRBV18, with D maybe TRBD1 (5 bases). The germline V gene encodes CDR1 KGHSH and CDR2 LQKENI. V shed 4 bases and J shed 6 bases, with 15 bases lying between them. The CDR3 is 14 residues long. CDR3 protein: CASSRRDRGDGYTF. DNA of the CDR3: TGTGCCAGCTCACGGAGGGACCGGGGGGATGGCTACACCTTC. Full variable domain (remainder filled in from reference TRBV18 and TRBJ1-2): NAGVMQNPRHLVRRRGQEARLRCSPMKGHSHVYWYRQLPEEGLKFMVYLQKENIIDESGMPKERFSAEFPKEGPSILRIQQVVRGDSAAYFCASSRRDRGDGYTFGSGTRLTVV.

J is TRBJ2-7 and V is TRBV20-1; D uncertain. V lost 0 bases and J lost 0, with 6 bases in between. The CDR3 extends over 13 amino acids. The germline V gene has CDR1 DFQATT and CDR2 SNEGSKA (reference sequence). CDR3 sequence: CSARDQVSYEQYF. CDR3 DNA sequence: TGCAGTGCTAGAGATCAGGTCTCCTACGAGCAGTACTTC.

This clonotype turned up a few times. The chain combines TRBV5-1 with TRBJ2-5; 8 positions agree with TRBD1. V was pared by 3 bases and J by 5 bases, with 12 bases of the junction left unmatched. The germline V gene has CDR1 SGHRS and CDR2 YFSETQ. CDR3 length: 16 residues. The CDR3 spells CASSWRGDRTSETQYF. The CDR3 bases are TGCGCCAGCAGCTGGAGGGGGGACAGGACGTCCGAGACCCAGTACTTC.

The CDR3 loop reads CASSGQGVTGELFF. CDR3 bases: TGCGCCAGCAGTGGACAGGGGGTCACCGGGGAGCTGTTTTTT. The chain couples TRBV5-1 to TRBJ2-2, with 10 bases matching TRBD1. Germline CDR1 is SGHRS and CDR2 is YFSETQ. Trimming removed 5 bases from V and 4 bases from J; junction bases left unmatched: 2. This CDR3 contains 14 residues.

V is TRBV9 and J is TRBJ2-3, with TRBD2 matching over 13 bases. Germline V CDR1 and CDR2: SGDLS, YYNGEE. The CDR3 consists of 15 residues. Losses at the gene ends were 3 bases for V and 5 bases for J; bases not matched to a gene: 3. The CDR3 reads CASSAGTSGIDTQYF. The CDR3, as DNA: TGTGCCAGCAGCGCCGGGACTAGCGGGATAGATACGCAGTATTTT.

This clonotype was observed many times. This sequence joins TRBV29-1 and TRBJ2-7, with 8 bases identical to TRBD1. The CDR3 has 15 residues. V lost 0 bases and J lost 2; bases outside the gene matches: 6. Germline V gene sequence: CDR1 SQVTM, CDR2 ANQGSEA. CDR3 nucleotide sequence: TGCAGCGTTGAAGATAAACAGGGGGAAACCTACGAGCAGTACTTC. It codes for CSVEDKQGETYEQYF.

The chain recombines TRBV20-1 with TRBJ2-7; the D is unclear. Germline assignment: CDR1 DFQATT and CDR2 SNEGSKA (reference sequence). V lost 3 bases, J lost 0 bases, and 9 bases lay in between. The CDR3 totals 13 residues. As DNA, the CDR3 is TGCAGTGCTAGGACGGAAAGCTCCTACGAGCAGTACTTC. It specifies CSARTESSYEQYF.

This clonotype was recorded a few times. V is TRBV5-6 and J is TRBJ2-7; D unclear. Trimming left V 1 base short and J 1 base short, with 9 bases between. The CDR3 sequence is 14 residues long. Germline V gene data show CDR1 as SGHDT and CDR2 as YYEEEE. This CDR3 is CASSLYLASYEQYF. As DNA, the CDR3 is TGTGCCAGCAGCTTGTACCTGGCGTCCTACGAGCAGTACTTC.